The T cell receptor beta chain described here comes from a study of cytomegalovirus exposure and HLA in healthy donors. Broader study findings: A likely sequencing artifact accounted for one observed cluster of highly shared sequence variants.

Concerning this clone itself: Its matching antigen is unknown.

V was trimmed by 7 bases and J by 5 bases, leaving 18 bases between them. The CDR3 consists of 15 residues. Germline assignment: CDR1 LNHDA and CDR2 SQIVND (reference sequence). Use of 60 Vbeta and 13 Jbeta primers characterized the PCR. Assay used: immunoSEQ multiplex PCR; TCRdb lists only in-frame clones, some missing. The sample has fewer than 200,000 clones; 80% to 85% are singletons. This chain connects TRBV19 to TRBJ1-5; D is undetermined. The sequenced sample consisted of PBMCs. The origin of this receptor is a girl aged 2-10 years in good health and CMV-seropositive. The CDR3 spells CASKVPGRYDQPQHF. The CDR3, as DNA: TGTGCCAGTAAGGTCCCTGGGAGGTACGATCAGCCCCAGCATTTT.